The 7 T cell receptor beta chains below were found in one sample sequenced in a study of human T cells and chemical hapten exposure (dated by TCRdb to the early 2020s). Library prep was done by RACE. For sequencing, a NextSeq 500 was employed. TCRdb applied fastp at Q25 and MiXCR to the public reads, then kept only in-frame beta chains. All rows with the same CDR3 protein become a single entry with the most common DNA and genes. The sample table records approximately 320,000 distinct CDR3 sequences; around 5.5% of these occur just once. Approximately 8.2% of the sample is held by the ten biggest clonotypes. Reading the label with the study, this specimen's time point is: pre-sensitization, week 0. The treatment or condition label for this specimen denotes: therapeutic diphenylcyclopropenone sensitization with weekly scalp DPC. Sequencing was performed on whole blood, taken in connection with sensitization to the hapten diphenylcyclopropenone (DPC). The receptors here all came from a woman in her late teens or twenties with alopecia areata. Some clones in this sample may be carry-over from other donors' samples.

This clonotype was picked up many times. CDR3 in DNA: TGTGCCGCCCGGGTGGGGTGGACCTATAATTCACCCCTCCACTTT. It codes for CAARVGWTYNSPLHF. J is TRBJ1-6 and V is TRBV28; D gene ambiguous. Trimming removed 11 bases from V and 2 bases from J, with 16 bases in between. This CDR3 has 15 amino acids. The germline V gene encodes CDR1 MDHEN and CDR2 SYDVKM.

This clonotype was picked up a small number of times. The chain combines TRBV13 with TRBJ2-1, with a weak D call TRBD2 (6 bases). V was cut by 0 bases and J by 8 bases, with 8 bases left in between. The CDR3 extends over 13 amino acids. Germline-derived CDR1 and CDR2 are PRHDT and FYEKMQ (reference sequence). The CDR3 spells CASSLGPGDEQFF. The CDR3 coding sequence is TGTGCCAGCAGCTTAGGGCCGGGGGATGAGCAGTTCTTC. Full variable domain (remainder filled in from reference TRBV13 and TRBJ2-1): AAGVIQSPRHLIKEKRETATLKCYPIPRHDTVYWYQQGPGQDPQFLISFYEKMQSDKGSIPDRFSAQQFSDYHSELNMSSLELGDSALYFCASSLGPGDEQFFGPGTRLTVL.

This clonotype was observed a few times. The chain recombines TRBV7-3 with TRBJ1-3, with a weak D call TRBD1 (5 bases). CDR3 length: 18 amino acids. The germline gives CDR1 SGHTA, CDR2 FQGTGA. The V end was cut by 4 bases, the J end by 2 bases, with 21 bases between. CDR3 loop: CASSSQTRGFYAGNTIYF. The DNA of the CDR3 is TGTGCCAGCAGCTCTCAAACGCGGGGGTTTTACGCTGGAAACACCATATATTTT.

The J gene is TRBJ1-3, the V gene TRBV29-1, with D possibly matching TRBD1 (6 bases). The V gene's germline CDR1 is SQVTM and CDR2 ANQGSEA. This CDR3 has 14 residues. V dropped 7 bases and J dropped 4 bases, with 17 bases sitting between them. Written as DNA, the CDR3 is TGCAGCGGTACACAGGGAAAGTCCGGAAACACCATATATTTT. Its translation: CSGTQGKSGNTIYF.

This clonotype was counted ten times or more. This rearrangement joins TRBV6-2 or TRBV6-3 to TRBJ2-3, with D possibly being TRBD2 (6 bases). V lost 2 bases and J 6 bases, leaving 21 bases between the germline ends. The CDR3 length is 17 residues. Per the germline V gene, CDR1 is MNHEY and CDR2 is SVGEGT. Written as DNA, the CDR3 is TGTGCCAGCAGTTACCCGAACAATAGCGGTCTAACGGATACGCAGTATTTT. It encodes CASSYPNNSGLTDTQYF.

The chain couples TRBV7-3 to TRBJ2-1; D might be TRBD2 (5 bases). This CDR3 spans 14 amino acids. Trimming removed 3 bases at V and 6 bases at J, with 12 bases between. The germline CDR1 and CDR2 sequences are SGHTA and FQGTGA. CDR3 DNA sequence: TGTGCCAGCAGCTTGGCCGGGATAGGCAATGAGCAGTTCTTC. This codes for CASSLAGIGNEQFF. Looking up the rest from reference TRBV7-3 and TRBJ2-1 gives the full variable domain: GAGVSQTPSNKVTEKGKYVELRCDPISGHTALYWYRQSLGQGPEFLIYFQGTGAADDSGLPNDRFFAVRPEGSVSTLKIQRTERGDSAVYLCASSLAGIGNEQFFGPGTRLTVL.

V gene TRBV20-1 combines with J gene TRBJ1-2; tentative D call: TRBD1 (5 bases). Germline assignment: CDR1 DFQATT and CDR2 SNEGSKA (reference sequence). V was shortened by 0 bases and J by 1 base, with 9 bases between the two germline ends. The CDR3 has 14 residues. CDR3 amino acids: CSARERGFNYGYTF. CDR3 coding DNA: TGCAGTGCTAGAGAGCGGGGCTTTAACTATGGCTACACCTTC.